A selection of T cell receptor beta chains follows, all from one sample in a study of cytomegalovirus exposure and HLA in healthy donors. Using immunoSEQ multiplex PCR, the repertoire was profiled, and TCRdb retains in-frame clones only, with some absent. The sample yields about 73,000 clones, roughly 82% seen once. Sequenced: PBMCs. The receptor set was obtained from a man aged 70 or older in good health and CMV-seronegative. CDR3s leave out the opening cysteine and the closing phenylalanine or tryptophan. The order of the fields is D gene, V gene, CDR3 protein. A D gene is named only where the DNA matches it firmly.

>.|TRBV19
ASTEPSGANYGYT
>TRBD2|TRBV9
ASSFAGTSPRGQETQY
>.|TRBV18
ASSPQGQETQY
>.|TRBV25-1
ASSEYPLSPEQY
>TRBD1|TRBV10-1
ASSHPGQGFNYGYT
>TRBD1|TRBV5-1
ASSLQGAAYEQY
>.|TRBV11-3
ASQVRGASNTGELF
>.|TRBV18
ASSPDRQETQY
>.|TRBV7-2
ASSDRRTTQY
>.|TRBV10-3
AISPGASNEKLF
>.|TRBV6-5
ASTSQRGSYEQY
>.|TRBV18
ASSPRTGILYNEQF
>TRBD2|TRBV7-9
ASSLERLRGGLNTGELF
>TRBD1|TRBV18
ASSPGQGVTGNTIY
>TRBD1|TRBV18
ASSPNRGLYNEQF
>.|TRBV18
ASSPGQSYEQY
>.|TRBV14
ASSQDLRLASYNEQF
>TRBD1|TRBV7-8
ASSSTGQGVGTEAF
>TRBD1|TRBV5-1
ASSVQGSAEAF
>.|TRBV30
AWSRVQDSPLH
>TRBD1|TRBV27
ASSTYRGVGELF
>TRBD2|TRBV10-2
ASSENPGLAPNEQF
>TRBD2|TRBV7-9
ASSFLAGGSSSTDTQY
>.|TRBV5-1
ASRRDMSSYEQY